Shown below are 2 T cell receptor beta chains from a single sample sequenced in a study of shared clonotypes between healthy human individuals. Clones were read by immunoSEQ multiplex PCR, and TCRdb kept only the in-frame ones, dropping some. The sample shows 740,000 or so clones, roughly 72% of them seen only once. The sample was memory CD4+ T cells sorted from blood. Subset: CD45RA-negative fraction. These receptors all come from a woman aged 25 to 39 in good health.

The J gene is TRBJ1-3, the V gene TRBV11-2, with 9 bases fitting TRBD1. Per germline, CDR1 SGHAT and CDR2 FQNNGV. J gave up 4 bases and V 4 bases, and 8 bases lay outside the gene matches. The CDR3 contains 16 residues. Here the CDR3 DNA reads TGTGCCAGCAGCTCGTTACAGGGGGCGTGGGGAAACACCATATATTTT. This gives the protein CASSSLQGAWGNTIYF. The full variable domain, in which reference TRBV11-2 and TRBJ1-3 provide the parts outside the CDR3, is EAGVAQSPRYKIIEKRQSVAFWCNPISGHATLYWYQQILGQGPKLLIQFQNNGVVDDSQLPKDRFSAERLKGVDSTLKIQPAKLEDSAVYLCASSSLQGAWGNTIYFGEGSWLTVV.

The chain carries TRBV18 and TRBJ1-5, with D possibly matching TRBD1 (5 bases). The CDR3 totals 15 residues. CDR1 and CDR2 from the germline V gene are KGHSH and LQKENI. Trimming took 4 bases from V and 4 from J, leaving 14 bases between them. The CDR3: CASSRAETANQPQHF. As DNA, the CDR3 is TGTGCCAGCTCACGGGCCGAGACAGCTAATCAGCCCCAGCATTTT.